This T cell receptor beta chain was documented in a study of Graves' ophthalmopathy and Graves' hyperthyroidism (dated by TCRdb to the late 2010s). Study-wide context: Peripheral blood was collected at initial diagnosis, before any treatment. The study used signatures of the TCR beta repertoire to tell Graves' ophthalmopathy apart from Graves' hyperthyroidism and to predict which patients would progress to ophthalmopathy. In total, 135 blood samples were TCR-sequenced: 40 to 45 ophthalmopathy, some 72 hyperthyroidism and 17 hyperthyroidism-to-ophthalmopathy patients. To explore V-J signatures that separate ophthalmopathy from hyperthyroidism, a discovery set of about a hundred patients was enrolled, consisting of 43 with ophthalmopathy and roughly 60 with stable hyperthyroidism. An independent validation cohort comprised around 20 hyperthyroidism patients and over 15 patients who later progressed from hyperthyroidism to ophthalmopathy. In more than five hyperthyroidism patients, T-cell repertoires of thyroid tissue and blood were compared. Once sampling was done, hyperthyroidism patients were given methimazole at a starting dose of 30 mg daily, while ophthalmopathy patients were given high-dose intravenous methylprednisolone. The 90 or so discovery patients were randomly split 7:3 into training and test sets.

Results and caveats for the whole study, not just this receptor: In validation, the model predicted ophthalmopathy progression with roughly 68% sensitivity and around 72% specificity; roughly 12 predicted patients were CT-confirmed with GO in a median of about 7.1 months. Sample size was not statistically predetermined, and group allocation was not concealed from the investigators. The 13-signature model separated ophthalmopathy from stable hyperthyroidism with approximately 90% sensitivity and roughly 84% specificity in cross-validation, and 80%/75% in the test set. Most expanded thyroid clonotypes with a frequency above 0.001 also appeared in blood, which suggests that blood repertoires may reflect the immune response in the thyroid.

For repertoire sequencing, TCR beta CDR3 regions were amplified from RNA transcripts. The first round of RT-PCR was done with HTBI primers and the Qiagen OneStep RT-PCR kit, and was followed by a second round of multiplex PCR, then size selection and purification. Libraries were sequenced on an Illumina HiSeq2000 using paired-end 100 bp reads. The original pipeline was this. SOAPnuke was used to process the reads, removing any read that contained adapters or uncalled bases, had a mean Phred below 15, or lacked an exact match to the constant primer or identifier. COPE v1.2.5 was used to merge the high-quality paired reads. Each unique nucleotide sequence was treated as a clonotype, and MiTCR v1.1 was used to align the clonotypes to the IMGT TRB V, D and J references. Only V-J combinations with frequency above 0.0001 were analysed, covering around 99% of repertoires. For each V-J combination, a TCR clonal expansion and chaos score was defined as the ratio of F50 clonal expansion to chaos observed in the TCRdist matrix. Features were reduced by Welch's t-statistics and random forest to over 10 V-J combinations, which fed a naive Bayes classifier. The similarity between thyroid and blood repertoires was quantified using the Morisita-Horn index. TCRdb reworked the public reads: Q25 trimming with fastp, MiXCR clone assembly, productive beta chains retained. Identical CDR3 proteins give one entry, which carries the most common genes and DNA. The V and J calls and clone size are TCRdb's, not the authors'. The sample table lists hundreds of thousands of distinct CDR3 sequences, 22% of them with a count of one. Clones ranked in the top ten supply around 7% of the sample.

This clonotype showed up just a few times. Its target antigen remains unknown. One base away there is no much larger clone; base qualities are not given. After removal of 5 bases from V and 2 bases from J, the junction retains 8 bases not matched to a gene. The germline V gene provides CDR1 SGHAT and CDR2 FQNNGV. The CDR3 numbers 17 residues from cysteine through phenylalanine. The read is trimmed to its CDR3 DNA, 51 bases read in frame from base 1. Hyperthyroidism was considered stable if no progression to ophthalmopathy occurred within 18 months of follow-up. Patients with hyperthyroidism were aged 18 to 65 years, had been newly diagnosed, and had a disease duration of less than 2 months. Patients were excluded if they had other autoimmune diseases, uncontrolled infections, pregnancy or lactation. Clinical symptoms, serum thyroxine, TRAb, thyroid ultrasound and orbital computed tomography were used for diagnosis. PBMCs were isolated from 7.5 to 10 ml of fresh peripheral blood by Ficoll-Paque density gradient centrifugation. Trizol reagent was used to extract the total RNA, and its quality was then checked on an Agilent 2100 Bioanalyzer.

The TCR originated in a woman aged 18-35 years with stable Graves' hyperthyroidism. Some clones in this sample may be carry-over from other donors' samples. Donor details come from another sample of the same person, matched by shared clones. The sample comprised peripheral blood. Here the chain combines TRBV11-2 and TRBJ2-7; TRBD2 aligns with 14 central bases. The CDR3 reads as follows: CASSQSGTSGSPYEQYF. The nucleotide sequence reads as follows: TGTGCCAGCAGCCAATCAGGGACTAGCGGGAGTCCCTACGAGCAGTACTTC.